This T cell receptor beta chain emerged from a study of technical replicates of blood from a few donors. This table comes from immunoSEQ multiplex PCR, and its TCRdb copy is limited to in-frame clones, with some not included. The sample holds over 80,000 clones, approximately 96% seen once. V was clipped by 6 bases and J by 4 bases; unmatched bases: 11. The CDR3 is 15 amino acids. Germline V gene sequence: CDR1 MNHNY, CDR2 SVGAGI (reference sequence). This receptor was identified in a human donor in good health. The chain recombines TRBV6-6 with TRBJ1-1, with 7 positions matching TRBD1. Input material: T cells isolated from PBMCs. The CDR3 reads CASRAATGHGTEAFF. The CDR3 coding sequence is TGTGCCAGCAGAGCCGCGACAGGGCATGGCACTGAAGCTTTCTTT.